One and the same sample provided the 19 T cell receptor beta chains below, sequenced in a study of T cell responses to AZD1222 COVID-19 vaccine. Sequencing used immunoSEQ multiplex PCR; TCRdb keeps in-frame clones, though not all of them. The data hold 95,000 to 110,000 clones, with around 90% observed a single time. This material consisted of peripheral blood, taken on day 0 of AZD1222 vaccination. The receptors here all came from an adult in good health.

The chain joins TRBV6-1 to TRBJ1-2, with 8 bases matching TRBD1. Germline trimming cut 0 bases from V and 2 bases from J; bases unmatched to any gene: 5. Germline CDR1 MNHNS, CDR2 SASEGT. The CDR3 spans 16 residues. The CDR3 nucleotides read TGTGCCAGCAGTGAAGCGGGGGACAGGCTAAACTATGGCTACACCTTC. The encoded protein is CASSEAGDRLNYGYTF.

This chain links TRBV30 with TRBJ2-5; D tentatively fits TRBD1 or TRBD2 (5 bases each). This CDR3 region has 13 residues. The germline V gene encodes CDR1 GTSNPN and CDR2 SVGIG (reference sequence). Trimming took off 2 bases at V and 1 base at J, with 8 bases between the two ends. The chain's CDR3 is CAWSRGAQETQYF. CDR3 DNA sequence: TGTGCCTGGAGTAGGGGAGCCCAAGAGACCCAGTACTTC.

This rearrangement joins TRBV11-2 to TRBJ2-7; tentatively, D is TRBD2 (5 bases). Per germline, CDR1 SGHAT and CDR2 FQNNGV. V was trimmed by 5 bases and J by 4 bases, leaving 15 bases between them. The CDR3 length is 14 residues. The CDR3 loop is CASSALGSNYEQYF. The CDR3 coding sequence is TGTGCCAGCAGCGCCCTGGGGAGTAATTACGAGCAGTACTTC.

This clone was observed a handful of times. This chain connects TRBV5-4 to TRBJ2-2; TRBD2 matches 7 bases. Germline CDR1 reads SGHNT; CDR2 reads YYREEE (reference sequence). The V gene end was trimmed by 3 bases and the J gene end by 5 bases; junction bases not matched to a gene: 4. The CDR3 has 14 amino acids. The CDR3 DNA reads TGTGCCAGCAGCTCGGGGGGAAGGACCGGGGAGCTGTTTTTT. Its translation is CASSSGGRTGELFF.

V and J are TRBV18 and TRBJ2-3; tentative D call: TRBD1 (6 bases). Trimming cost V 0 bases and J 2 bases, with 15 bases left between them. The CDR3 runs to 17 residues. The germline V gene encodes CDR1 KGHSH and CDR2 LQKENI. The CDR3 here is CASSPPIGGEFTDTQYF. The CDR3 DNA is TGTGCCAGCTCACCACCGATAGGGGGAGAATTCACAGATACGCAGTATTTT.

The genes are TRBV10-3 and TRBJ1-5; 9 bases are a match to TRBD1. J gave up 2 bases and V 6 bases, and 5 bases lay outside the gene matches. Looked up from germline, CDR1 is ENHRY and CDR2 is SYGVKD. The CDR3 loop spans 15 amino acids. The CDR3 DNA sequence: TGTGCCATCAGAGAACAGGGGGCGGGCAATCAGCCCCAGCATTTT. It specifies CAIREQGAGNQPQHF.

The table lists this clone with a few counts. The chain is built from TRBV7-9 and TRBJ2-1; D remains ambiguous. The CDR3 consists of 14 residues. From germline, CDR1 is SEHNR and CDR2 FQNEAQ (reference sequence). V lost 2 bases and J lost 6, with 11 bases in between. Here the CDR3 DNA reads TGTGCCAGCAGCTTAAAGGAAAAGCGCAATGAGCAGTTCTTC. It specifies CASSLKEKRNEQFF.

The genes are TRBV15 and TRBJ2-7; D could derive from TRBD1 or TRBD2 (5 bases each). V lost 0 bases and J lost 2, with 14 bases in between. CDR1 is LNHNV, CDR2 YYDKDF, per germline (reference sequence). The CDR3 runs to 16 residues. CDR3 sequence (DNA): TGTGCCACCAGCAGAGATCCCGGGCAGGGAGCCTACGAGCAGTACTTC. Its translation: CATSRDPGQGAYEQYF.

CDR3 protein: CASSLEGTGLFYEQYF. CDR3 coding DNA: TGTGCCAGCAGCTTAGAAGGGACAGGGCTCTTCTACGAGCAGTACTTC. The gene calls are TRBV11-2 and TRBJ2-7; 9 bases map to TRBD1. V lost 0 bases to trimming and J lost 3 bases; unmatched junction nucleotides: 6. Germline CDR1 reads SGHAT; CDR2 reads FQNNGV. The CDR3 has 16 residues.

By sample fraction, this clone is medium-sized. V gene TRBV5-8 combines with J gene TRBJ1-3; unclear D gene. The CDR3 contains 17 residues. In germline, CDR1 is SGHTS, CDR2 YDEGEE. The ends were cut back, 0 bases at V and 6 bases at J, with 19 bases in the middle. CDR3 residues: CASSLVAGGSPANTIYF. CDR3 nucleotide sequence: TGTGCCAGCAGCTTGGTCGCAGGAGGGAGTCCGGCAAACACCATATATTTT.

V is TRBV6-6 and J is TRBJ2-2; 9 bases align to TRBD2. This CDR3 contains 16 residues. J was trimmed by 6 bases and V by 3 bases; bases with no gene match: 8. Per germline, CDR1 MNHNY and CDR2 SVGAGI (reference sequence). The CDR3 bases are TGTGCCAGCAGTTATAAGGGTAGCGGGGGCTCCGGGGAGCTGTTTTTT. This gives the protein CASSYKGSGGSGELFF.

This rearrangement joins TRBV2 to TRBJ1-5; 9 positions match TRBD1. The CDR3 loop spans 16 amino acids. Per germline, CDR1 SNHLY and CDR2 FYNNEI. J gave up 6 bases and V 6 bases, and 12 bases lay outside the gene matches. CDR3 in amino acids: CASSVRQGESSQPQHF. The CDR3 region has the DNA TGTGCCAGCAGCGTCCGACAGGGGGAATCGAGTCAGCCCCAGCATTTT.

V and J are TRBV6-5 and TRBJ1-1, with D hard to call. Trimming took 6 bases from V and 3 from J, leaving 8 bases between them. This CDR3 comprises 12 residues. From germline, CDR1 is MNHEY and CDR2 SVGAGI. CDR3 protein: CASRKQYTEAFF. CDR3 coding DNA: TGTGCCAGCAGGAAACAATACACTGAAGCTTTCTTT.

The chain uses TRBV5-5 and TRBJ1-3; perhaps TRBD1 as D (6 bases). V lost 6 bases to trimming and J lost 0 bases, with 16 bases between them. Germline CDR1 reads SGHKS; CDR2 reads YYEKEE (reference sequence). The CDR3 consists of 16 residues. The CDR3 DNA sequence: TGTGCCAGCACCCTGATTGACAGGATCTCTGGAAACACCATATATTTT. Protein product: CASTLIDRISGNTIYF.

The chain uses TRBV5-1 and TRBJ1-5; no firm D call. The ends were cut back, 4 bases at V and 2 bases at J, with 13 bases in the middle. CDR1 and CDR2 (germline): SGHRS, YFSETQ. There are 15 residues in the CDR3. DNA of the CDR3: TGCGCCAGCAGCCAGATCCCTGGAGGCAATCAGCCCCAGCATTTT. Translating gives CASSQIPGGNQPQHF.

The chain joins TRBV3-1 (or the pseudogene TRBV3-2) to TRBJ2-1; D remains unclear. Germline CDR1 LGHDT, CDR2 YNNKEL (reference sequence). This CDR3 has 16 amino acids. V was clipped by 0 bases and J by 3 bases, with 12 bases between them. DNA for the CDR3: TGTGCCAGCAGCCAAGAGGACCTCCCCGGCTACAATGAGCAGTTCTTC. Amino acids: CASSQEDLPGYNEQFF.

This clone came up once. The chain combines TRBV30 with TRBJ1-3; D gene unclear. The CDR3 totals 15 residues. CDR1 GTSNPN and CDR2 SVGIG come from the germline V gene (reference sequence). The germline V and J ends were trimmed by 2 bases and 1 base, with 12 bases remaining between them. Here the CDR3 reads CAWSRNLDSGNTIYF. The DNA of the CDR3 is TGTGCCTGGAGTCGTAATTTGGATTCTGGAAACACCATATATTTT.

Here the CDR3 reads CASSFGAGTGELFF. CDR3 DNA: TGTGCCAGCAGTTTTGGGGCGGGCACCGGGGAGCTGTTTTTT. The genes are TRBV27 and TRBJ2-2; D possibly uses TRBD1 or TRBD2 (5 bases each). The germline V gene encodes CDR1 MNHEY and CDR2 SMNVEV (reference sequence). V was pared by 3 bases and J by 4 bases, with 9 bases between. There are 14 residues in the CDR3.

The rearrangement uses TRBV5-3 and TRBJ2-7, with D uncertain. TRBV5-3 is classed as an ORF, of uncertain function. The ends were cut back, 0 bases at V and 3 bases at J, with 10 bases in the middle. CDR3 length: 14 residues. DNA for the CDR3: TGTGCCAGAAGCTTGGAGCACAGTGTCTACGAGCAGTACTTC. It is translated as CARSLEHSVYEQYF.